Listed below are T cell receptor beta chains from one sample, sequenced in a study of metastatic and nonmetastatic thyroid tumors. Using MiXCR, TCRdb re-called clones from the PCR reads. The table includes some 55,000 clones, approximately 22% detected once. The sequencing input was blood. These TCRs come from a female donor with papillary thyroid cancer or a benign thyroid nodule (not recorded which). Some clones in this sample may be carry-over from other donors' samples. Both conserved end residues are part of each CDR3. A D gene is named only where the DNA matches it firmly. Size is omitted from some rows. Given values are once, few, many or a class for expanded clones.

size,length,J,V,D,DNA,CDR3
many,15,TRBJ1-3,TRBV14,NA,TGTGCCAGCAGCCAAATGGGTGGGGCTGGAAACACCATATATTTT,CASSQMGGAGNTIYF
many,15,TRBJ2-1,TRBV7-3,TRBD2,TGTGCCAGCAGCCTTCAGGGACTAGCGAACAATGAGCAGTTCTTC,CASSLQGLANNEQFF
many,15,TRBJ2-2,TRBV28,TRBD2,TGTGCCAGCAGTTTGGGCGGGAGGGTGACCGGGGAGCTGTTTTTT,CASSLGGRVTGELFF
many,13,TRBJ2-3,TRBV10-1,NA,TGCGCCAGCAGTGAGCGGGAGCGGGATACGCAGTATTTT,CASSERERDTQYF
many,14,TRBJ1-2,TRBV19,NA,TGTGCCAGTAGTATCGCATACAGAAACTATGGCTACACCTTC,CASSIAYRNYGYTF
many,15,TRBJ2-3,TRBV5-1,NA,TGCGCCAGCAGCTTGGGCCCCAAGAGCACAGATACGCAGTATTTT,CASSLGPKSTDTQYF
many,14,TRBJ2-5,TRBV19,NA,TGTGCCAGTAAGTTACTTCGGCAGGAAGAGACCCAGTACTTC,CASKLLRQEETQYF
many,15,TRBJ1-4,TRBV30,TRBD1,TGTGCCTGGAGTGCCAAGACAGGGAGAAATGAAAAACTGTTTTTT,CAWSAKTGRNEKLFF
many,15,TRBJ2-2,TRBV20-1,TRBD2,TGCAGTGCTAGAGAGAGCGGGATAGGGACCGGGGAGCTGTTTTTT,CSARESGIGTGELFF
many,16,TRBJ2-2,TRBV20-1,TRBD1,TGCAGTGCCACAGACCGGACAGGGGGGAACACCGGGGAGCTGTTTTTT,CSATDRTGGNTGELFF
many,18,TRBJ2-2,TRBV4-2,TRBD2,TGTGCCAGCAGCCAAGATCTGGCGGGAGGGGGGAACACCGGGGAGCTGTTTTTT,CASSQDLAGGGNTGELFF
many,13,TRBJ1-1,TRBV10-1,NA,TGCGCCAGCAGGCAGGGGCTGAACACTGAAGCTTTCTTT,CASRQGLNTEAFF
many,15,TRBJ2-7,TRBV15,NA,TGTGCCACCAGCAGAGAGATCACAGGAACCTACGAGCAGTACTTC,CATSREITGTYEQYF
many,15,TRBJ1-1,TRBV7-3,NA,TGTGCCAGCAGCAAATTGGGGGGGATGAACACTGAAGCTTTCTTT,CASSKLGGMNTEAFF
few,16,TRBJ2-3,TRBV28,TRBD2,TGTGCCAGCAGTTCGGGACTAGCGGGATACACAGATACGCAGTATTTT,CASSSGLAGYTDTQYF
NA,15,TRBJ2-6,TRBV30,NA,TGTGCCTGGGACAGAAGGTGGACTGGGTCCAACGTCCTGACTTTC,CAWDRRWTGSNVLTF
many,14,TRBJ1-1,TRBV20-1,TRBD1,TGCAGTGCTAGGCTGGGACAGTTAAACACTGAAGCTTTCTTT,CSARLGQLNTEAFF
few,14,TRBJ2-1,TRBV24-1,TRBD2,TGTGCCACTTCAACTAGCGGGGACTACAATGAGCAGTTCTTC,CATSTSGDYNEQFF
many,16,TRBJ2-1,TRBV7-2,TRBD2,TGTGCCAGCAGCTTTACTAGCGGGTGGGGGGGCAATGAGCAGTTCTTC,CASSFTSGWGGNEQFF
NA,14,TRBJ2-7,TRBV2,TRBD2,TGTGCCAGCAGTCCAAAGCGGGGGTTCTACGAGCGGTACTTC,CASSPKRGFYERYF
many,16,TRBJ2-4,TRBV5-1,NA,TGCGCCAGCAGCCCGGGACTCACTCTAGCCAAAAACATTCAGTACTTC,CASSPGLTLAKNIQYF
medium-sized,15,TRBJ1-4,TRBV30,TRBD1,TGTGCCTGGACTCCGGGACAGGGTCTTAATGAAAAACTGTTTTTT,CAWTPGQGLNEKLFF
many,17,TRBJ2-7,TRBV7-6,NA,TGTGCCAGCAGCTTAGGGACAGCCGGGGGACTCTCCTACGAGCAGTACTTC,CASSLGTAGGLSYEQYF
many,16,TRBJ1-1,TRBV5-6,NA,TGTGCCAGCAGCTGGGGGGCGGGAGGGATGAACACTGAAGCTTTCTTT,CASSWGAGGMNTEAFF
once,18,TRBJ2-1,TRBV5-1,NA,TGCGCCAGCAGCTCCGACCCATCCGTGGACACGCTCTACAATGAGCAGTTCTTC,CASSSDPSVDTLYNEQFF
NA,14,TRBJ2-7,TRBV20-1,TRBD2,TGCAGTTCCCGGGGCAGCGGGGGGGCCTACGAGCAGTACTTC,CSSRGSGGAYEQYF
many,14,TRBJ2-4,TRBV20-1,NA,TGCAGTGCTAGAGTAGGGGGGATCAGTGACATTCAGTACTTC,CSARVGGISDIQYF
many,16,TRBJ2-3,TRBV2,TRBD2,TGTGCCAGCAGTGAAGCACTAGCGGGAGGCACAGATACGCAGTATTTT,CASSEALAGGTDTQYF